Included here is one TCR beta chain sequence, with context. The entry originates in a study of T-cell memory formation after mild COVID-19. TCRdb analysed the 5' RACE reads with MiXCR anew, one entry per CDR3 protein. The profile covers about 360,000 distinct CDR3 sequences, with approximately 15% appearing a single time and less than 25% taken by the ten largest. The sequencing sample was made of PBMCs or a T cell subset sorted from them (not recorded which). The TCR was taken from a man aged 18 to 30 who had mild COVID-19 (a few samples of this study predate the infection). Cell type and time point are not known.

This CDR3 is CSARPPTGGREYEQYV. The CDR3 DNA follows: TGCAGTGCTAGACCCCCCACAGGGGGCAGAGAGTACGAGCAGTACGTC. The J gene is TRBJ2-7, the V gene TRBV20-1; 9 bases line up with TRBD1. CDR3 length: 16 amino acids. Germline assignment: CDR1 DFQATT and CDR2 SNEGSKA (reference sequence). V trimming: 2 bases; J trimming: 4 bases; junction bases outside the gene matches: 12.